The T cell receptor beta chain under discussion was sequenced for a study of control samples from healthy donors and cancer patients. V shed 4 bases and J shed 1 base, with 8 bases lying between them. CDR3 size: 14 residues. Germline lookup yields CDR1 LNHDA and CDR2 SQIVND (reference sequence). The table came from immunoSEQ multiplex PCR; TCRdb's copy has only in-frame clones and leaves some out. The sample shows 120,000 or so clones, 87% of them seen only once. The sequenced material came from blood. The receptor was derived from a man in his 60s in good health. The rearrangement uses TRBV19 and TRBJ1-5; D not certain. CDR3 sequence (DNA): TGTGCCAGTAGTAAGATGGGGAGCAATCAGCCCCAGCATTTT. Translation: CASSKMGSNQPQHF. Looking up the rest from reference TRBV19 and TRBJ1-5 gives the full variable domain: DGGITQSPKYLFRKEGQNVTLSCEQNLNHDAMYWYRQDPGQGLRLIYYSQIVNDFQKGDIAEGYSVSREKKESFPLTVTSAQKNPTAFYLCASSKMGSNQPQHFGDGTRLSIL.